This T cell receptor (beta chain) was obtained from a study of graft-versus-host responses after intestinal transplantation. The germline V gene encodes CDR1 MNHNS and CDR2 SASEGT. The CDR3 consists of 13 residues. Generated by immunoSEQ multiplex PCR, the TCRdb table keeps only in-frame clones and is missing some. The sample lists about 38,000 clones, 75% to 90% seen once, with 3.5% to 4.5% in the top ten. General study findings and limits: In patients with graft-donor T cell macrochimerism, allograft graft-versus-host to host-versus-graft clonal ratios were high. Circulating GvH clone levels at their peak were associated with HvG declines (early post-transplant).

On this clone itself: The antigen is unknown. One end of the junction fails to match germline, which may point to a read error.

The material was PBMCs, obtained about 990 days after transplant. The rearrangement links TRBV6-1 to TRBJ2-7; no clear D gene. This sequence was found in a human patient who received an intestinal transplant, so some T cells may come from the graft donor. CDR3 DNA sequence: TGTGCCAGCAGCGAAGCCGTAGGATACGAGCAGTACTTC. It codes for CASSEAVGYEQYF.